Listed here is a single T cell receptor (beta chain). A multiplex PCR was run with 60 Vbeta primers and 13 Jbeta primers. Per the original data handling: Later reanalysis found 75 million to 100 million unique TCR beta chains, about 11 million of them shared. The table came from immunoSEQ multiplex PCR; TCRdb's copy has only in-frame clones and leaves some out. That table furnishes V, J and clone size, whereas the DNA furnished D and trimming. The sample has fewer than 250,000 clones, around 75% seen once. The data stem from a study of cytomegalovirus exposure and HLA in healthy donors. The CDR3 is made up of 12 amino acids. The germline V gene has CDR1 SGHRS and CDR2 YFSETQ. V was pared by 4 bases and J by 11 bases, with 6 bases of the junction left unmatched. The donors were healthy bone marrow donors.

This clonotype was obtained from a male donor in good health and CMV-seropositive. The sample comprised PBMCs. The chain couples TRBV5-1 to TRBJ1-1; 9 bases fit TRBD1. The CDR3 sequence: CASSHDRGDAFF. For the CDR3, the DNA is TGCGCCAGCAGCCACGACAGGGGGGATGCTTTCTTT.